This TCR beta chain was identified during a study of beta chain features in type 1 diabetes. Study overall: The examined sorted cells totaled around 100 million across samples.

Per germline, CDR1 LNHDA and CDR2 SQIVND (reference sequence). The CDR3 sequence is 15 residues long. V was clipped by 6 bases and J by 0 bases, with 9 bases between them. In the case of this clone: Its antigen is still unknown.

Findings and caveats of the study: People with Type 1 diabetes carried modestly yet significantly shorter TCRB CDR3s in all four CD4+ subsets.

Every sorted population was more than 95% pure. Expressed TCRB transcripts got sequenced, as all isolated RNA was reverse transcribed. Sequenced by immunoSEQ multiplex PCR; TCRdb stores in-frame clones only, minus some. The repertoire holds about 70,000 clones, with about 50% as singletons. The rearrangement links TRBV19 to TRBJ2-6; tentative D call: TRBD1 (5 bases). Sequences were obtained from central memory CD4+ T cells from blood. This TCR was sampled from a man in his thirties or forties with type 1 diabetes. The CDR3 sequence is CASRGVSSGANVLTF. The CDR3 nucleotides are TGTGCCAGTAGAGGGGTGAGCTCTGGGGCCAACGTCCTGACTTTC.